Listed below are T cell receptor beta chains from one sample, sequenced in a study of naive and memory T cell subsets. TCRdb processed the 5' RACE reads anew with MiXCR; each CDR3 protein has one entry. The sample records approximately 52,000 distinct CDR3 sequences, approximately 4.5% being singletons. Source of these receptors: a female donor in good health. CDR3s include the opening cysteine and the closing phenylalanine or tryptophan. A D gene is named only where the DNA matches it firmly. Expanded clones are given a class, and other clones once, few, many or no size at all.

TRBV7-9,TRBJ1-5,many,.,CASSLSRGNQPQHF,TGTGCCAGCAGCTTATCCAGGGGCAATCAGCCCCAGCATTTT
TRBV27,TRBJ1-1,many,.,CASSLYGNTEAFF,TGTGCCAGCAGTTTATATGGTAACACTGAAGCTTTCTTT
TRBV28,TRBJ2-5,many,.,CASRIGGAPQETQYF,TGTGCCAGCAGGATTGGAGGGGCTCCCCAAGAGACCCAGTACTTC
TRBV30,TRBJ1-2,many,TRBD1,CAWRTGVYGYTF,TGTGCCTGGAGGACAGGGGTTTATGGCTACACCTTC
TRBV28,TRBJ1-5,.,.,CASRHTSNQPQHF,TGTGCCAGCAGGCACACCAGCAATCAGCCCCAGCATTTT
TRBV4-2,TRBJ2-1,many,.,CASSQEGWSSYNEQFF,TGTGCCAGCAGCCAAGAGGGCTGGAGCTCCTACAATGAGCAGTTCTTC
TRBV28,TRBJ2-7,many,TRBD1,CASSLRGTGGGKGQYF,TGTGCCAGCAGTTTACGTGGGACAGGGGGTGGGAAGGGGCAGTACTTC
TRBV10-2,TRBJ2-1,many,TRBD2,CASLTRAGVRVRNEQFF,TGCGCCAGCTTAACTAGAGCGGGAGTACGGGTTCGTAATGAGCAGTTCTTC
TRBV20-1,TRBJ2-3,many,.,CSARGSSFTDTQYF,TGCAGTGCTAGGGGGAGTTCCTTCACAGATACGCAGTATTTT
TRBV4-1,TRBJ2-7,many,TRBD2,CASSQDRLAGEPYEQYF,TGCGCCAGCAGCCAAGATCGGCTAGCGGGAGAACCCTACGAGCAGTACTTC
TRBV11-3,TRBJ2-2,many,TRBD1,CASSPGMGQGDDGELFF,TGTGCCAGCAGCCCTGGTATGGGACAGGGGGACGACGGGGAGCTGTTTTTT
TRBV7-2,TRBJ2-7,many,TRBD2,CASSFTSGYSYEQYF,TGTGCCAGCAGCTTTACTAGCGGATACTCCTACGAGCAGTACTTC
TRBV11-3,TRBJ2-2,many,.,CASSLNTGELFF,TGTGCCAGCAGCTTGAACACCGGGGAGCTGTTTTTT
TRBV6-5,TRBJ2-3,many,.,CASSTFAIGRIDTQYF,TGTGCCAGCAGTACCTTCGCCATAGGAAGGATAGATACGCAGTATTTT
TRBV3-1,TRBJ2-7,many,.,CASSPFSGASERSEQYF,TGTGCCAGCAGTCCATTTTCCGGGGCTTCGGAGAGGTCCGAGCAGTACTTC
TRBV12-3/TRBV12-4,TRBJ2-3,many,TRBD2,CASSSAGGVDTQYF,TGTGCCAGCAGTTCCGCTGGGGGGGTGGATACGCAGTATTTT
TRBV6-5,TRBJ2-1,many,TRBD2,CASSYRTSGRGYNEQFF,TGTGCCAGCAGTTATAGGACTAGCGGTAGAGGTTACAATGAGCAGTTCTTC
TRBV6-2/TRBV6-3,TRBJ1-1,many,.,CASSFALPGKAFF,TGTGCCAGCAGTTTTGCTCTCCCAGGGAAAGCTTTCTTT
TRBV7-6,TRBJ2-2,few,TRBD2,CASSLMKPGLAGTGELFF,TGTGCCAGCAGCTTAATGAAGCCGGGACTAGCGGGAACCGGGGAGCTGTTTTTT
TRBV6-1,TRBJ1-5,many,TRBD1,CASSKTGTAYSNQPQHF,TGTGCCAGCAGTAAGACAGGGACGGCGTATAGCAATCAGCCCCAGCATTTT
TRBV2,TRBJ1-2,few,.,CASSEVGVPTYGYTF,TGTGCCAGCAGTGAAGTGGGGGTCCCCACCTATGGCTACACCTTC
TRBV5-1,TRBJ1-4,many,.,CASSAQNNEKLFF,TGCGCCAGCAGCGCACAGAATAATGAAAAACTGTTTTTT
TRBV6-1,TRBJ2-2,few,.,CASRIPLGGELFF,TGTGCCAGCAGGATTCCGCTGGGGGGGGAGCTGTTTTTT
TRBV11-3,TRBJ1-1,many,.,CASSLALGAEAFF,TGTGCCAGCAGCTTAGCCTTGGGAGCTGAAGCTTTCTTT
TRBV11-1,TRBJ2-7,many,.,CASTSSGVSSYEQYF,TGTGCCAGCACTTCAAGTGGCGTAAGCTCCTACGAGCAGTACTTC
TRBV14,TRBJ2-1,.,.,CASSPSLGYNEQFF,TGTGCCAGCAGCCCCAGCTTAGGGTACAATGAGCAGTTCTTC